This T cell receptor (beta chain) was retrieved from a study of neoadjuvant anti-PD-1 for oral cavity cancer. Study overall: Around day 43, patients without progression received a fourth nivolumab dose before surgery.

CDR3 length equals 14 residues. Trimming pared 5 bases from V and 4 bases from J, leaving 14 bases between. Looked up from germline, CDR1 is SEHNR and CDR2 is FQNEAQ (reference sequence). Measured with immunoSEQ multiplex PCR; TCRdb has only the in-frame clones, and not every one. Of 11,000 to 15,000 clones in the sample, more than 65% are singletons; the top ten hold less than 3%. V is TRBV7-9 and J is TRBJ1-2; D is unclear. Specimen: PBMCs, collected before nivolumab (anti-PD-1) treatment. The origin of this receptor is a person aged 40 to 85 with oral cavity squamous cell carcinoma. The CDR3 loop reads CASSQGEAAYGYTF. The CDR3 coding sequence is TGTGCCAGCAGCCAAGGAGAGGCCGCCTATGGCTACACCTTC.